This T cell receptor beta chain was sequenced during a study of blood T cell repertoires in COVID-19. Overall study: The United States, Italy and Spain supplied acute and convalescent COVID-19 samples. Sources were T cells, B-cell-depleted T cells, or PBMCs; the material itself was cDNA or gDNA.

Original analysis: Reference gene primer amplification yielded estimated nucleated cell counts. The method was immunoSEQ multiplex PCR; TCRdb's version includes in-frame clones alone and lacks a portion of them. The D gene and trimming were derived from the DNA, and the V and J assignments and clone size from that table. The table lists about 200,000 clones, around 90% of them singletons. The CDR3 has 15 amino acids. The V gene end was trimmed by 6 bases and the J gene end by 4 bases; junction bases not matched to a gene: 5. Looked up from germline, CDR1 is WNHNN and CDR2 is SYGVQD (reference sequence).

The specimen was peripheral blood. The chain employs TRBV10-1 and TRBJ2-1; 11 bases line up with TRBD2. This sequence originates from a man in his fifties with acute or convalescent COVID-19. The DNA of the CDR3 is TGCGCCAGCAGCGCCGGGACTAGCGGATACAATGAGCAGTTCTTC. Translated, it gives CASSAGTSGYNEQFF.